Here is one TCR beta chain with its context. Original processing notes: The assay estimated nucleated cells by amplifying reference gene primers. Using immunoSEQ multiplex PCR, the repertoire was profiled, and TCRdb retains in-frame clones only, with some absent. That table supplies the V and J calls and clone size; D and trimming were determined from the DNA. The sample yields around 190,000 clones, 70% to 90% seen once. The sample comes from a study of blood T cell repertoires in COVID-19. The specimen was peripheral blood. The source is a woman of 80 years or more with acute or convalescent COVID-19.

CDR3 nucleotide sequence: TGTGCCAGCAGCTTACTCGGGGGAACTGTGAATTCACCCCTCCACTTT. Protein: CASSLLGGTVNSPLHF. The chain employs TRBV7-2 and TRBJ1-6; D perhaps matches TRBD1 (5 bases). Trimming cost V 2 bases and J 7 bases, with 15 bases left between them. CDR1 and CDR2 (germline): SGHTA, FQGNSA. The CDR3 covers 16 residues.